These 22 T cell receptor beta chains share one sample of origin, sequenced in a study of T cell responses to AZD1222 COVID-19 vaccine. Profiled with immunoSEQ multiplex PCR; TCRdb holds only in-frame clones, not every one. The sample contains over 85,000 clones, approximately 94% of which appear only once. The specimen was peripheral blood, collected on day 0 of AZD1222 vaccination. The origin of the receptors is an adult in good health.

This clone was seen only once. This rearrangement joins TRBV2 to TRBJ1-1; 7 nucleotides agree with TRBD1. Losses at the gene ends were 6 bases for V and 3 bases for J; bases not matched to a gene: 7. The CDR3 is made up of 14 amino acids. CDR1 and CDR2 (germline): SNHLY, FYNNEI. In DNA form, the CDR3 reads TGTGCCAGCAGCCTACAGGGGCGGTACACTGAAGCTTTCTTT. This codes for CASSLQGRYTEAFF.

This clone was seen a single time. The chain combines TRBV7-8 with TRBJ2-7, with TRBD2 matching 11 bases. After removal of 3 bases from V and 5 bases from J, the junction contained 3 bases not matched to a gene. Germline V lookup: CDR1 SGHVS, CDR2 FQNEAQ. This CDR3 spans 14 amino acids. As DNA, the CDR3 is TGTGCCAGCAGCTTCTTAGCGGGAGGGGACGAGCAGTACTTC. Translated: CASSFLAGGDEQYF.

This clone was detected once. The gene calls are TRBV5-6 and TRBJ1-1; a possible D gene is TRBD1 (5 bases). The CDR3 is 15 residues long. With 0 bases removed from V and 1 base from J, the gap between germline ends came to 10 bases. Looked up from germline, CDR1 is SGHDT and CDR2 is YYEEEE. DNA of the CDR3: TGTGCCAGCAGCTTGGCCCGGAGGGGGAACACTGAAGCTTTCTTT. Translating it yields CASSLARRGNTEAFF.

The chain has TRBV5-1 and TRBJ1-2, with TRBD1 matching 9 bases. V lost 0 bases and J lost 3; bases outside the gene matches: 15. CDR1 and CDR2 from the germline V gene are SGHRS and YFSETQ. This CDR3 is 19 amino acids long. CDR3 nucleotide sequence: TGCGCCAGCAGCTTGGTGTGGGACAGGGCCCCAAATAGCTACTATGGCTACACCTTC. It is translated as CASSLVWDRAPNSYYGYTF.

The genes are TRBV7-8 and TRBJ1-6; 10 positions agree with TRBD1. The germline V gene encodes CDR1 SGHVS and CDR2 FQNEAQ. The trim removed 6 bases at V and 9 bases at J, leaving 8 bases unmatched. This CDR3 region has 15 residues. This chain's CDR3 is CASRAGTGVGSPLHF. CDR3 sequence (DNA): TGTGCCAGCAGAGCAGGGACAGGGGTAGGTTCACCCCTCCACTTT.

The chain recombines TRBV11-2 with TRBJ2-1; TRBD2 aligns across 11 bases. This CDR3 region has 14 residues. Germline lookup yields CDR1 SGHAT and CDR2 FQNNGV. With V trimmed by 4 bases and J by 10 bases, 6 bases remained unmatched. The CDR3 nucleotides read TGTGCCAGCAGCTGGGGACTAGCGGCCCCCGAGCAGTTCTTC. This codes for CASSWGLAAPEQFF.

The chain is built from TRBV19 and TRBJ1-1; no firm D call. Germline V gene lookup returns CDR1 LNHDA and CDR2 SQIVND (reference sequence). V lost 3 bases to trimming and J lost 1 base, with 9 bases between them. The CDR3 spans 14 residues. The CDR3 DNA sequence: TGTGCCAGTAGTATGGGTTTCGAGAACACTGAAGCTTTCTTT. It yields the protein CASSMGFENTEAFF.

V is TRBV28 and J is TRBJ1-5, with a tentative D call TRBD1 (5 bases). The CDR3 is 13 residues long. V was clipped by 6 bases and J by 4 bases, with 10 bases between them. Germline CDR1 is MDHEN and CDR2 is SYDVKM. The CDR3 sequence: CASSPDRNQPQHF. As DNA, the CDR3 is TGTGCCAGCAGCCCCGACAGAAATCAGCCCCAGCATTTT.

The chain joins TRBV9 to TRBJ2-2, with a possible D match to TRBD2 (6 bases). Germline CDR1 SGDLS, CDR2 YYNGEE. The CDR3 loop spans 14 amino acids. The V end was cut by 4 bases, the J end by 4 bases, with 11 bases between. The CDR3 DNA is TGTGCCAGCAGCACGAGGACTACCACCGGGGAGCTGTTTTTT. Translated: CASSTRTTTGELFF. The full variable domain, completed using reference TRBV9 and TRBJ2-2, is DSGVTQTPKHLITATGQRVTLRCSPRSGDLSVYWYQQSLDQGLQFLIQYYNGEERAKGNILERFSAQQFPDLHSELNLSSLELGDSALYFCASSTRTTTGELFFGEGSRLTVL.

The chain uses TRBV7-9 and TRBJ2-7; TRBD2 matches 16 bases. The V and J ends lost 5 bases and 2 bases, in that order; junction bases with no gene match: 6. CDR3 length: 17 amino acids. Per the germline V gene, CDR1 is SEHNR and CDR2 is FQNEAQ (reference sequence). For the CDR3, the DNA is TGTGCCAGCAGCGCCCCCGGGACTAGCGGGAGGGCCTACGAGCAGTACTTC. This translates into CASSAPGTSGRAYEQYF.

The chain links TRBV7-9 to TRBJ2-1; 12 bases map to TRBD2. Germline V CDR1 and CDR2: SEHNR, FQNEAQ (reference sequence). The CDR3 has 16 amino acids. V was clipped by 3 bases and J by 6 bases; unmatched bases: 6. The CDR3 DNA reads TGTGCCAGCAGCTTCCTGACTAGCGGGAGACTCAATGAGCAGTTCTTC. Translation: CASSFLTSGRLNEQFF.

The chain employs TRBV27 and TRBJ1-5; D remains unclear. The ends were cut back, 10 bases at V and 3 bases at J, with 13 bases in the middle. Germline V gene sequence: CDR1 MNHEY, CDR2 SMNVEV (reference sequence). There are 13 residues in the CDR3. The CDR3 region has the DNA TGTGCCACATCCAGTACGAACAATCAGCCCCAGCATTTT. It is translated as CATSSTNNQPQHF.

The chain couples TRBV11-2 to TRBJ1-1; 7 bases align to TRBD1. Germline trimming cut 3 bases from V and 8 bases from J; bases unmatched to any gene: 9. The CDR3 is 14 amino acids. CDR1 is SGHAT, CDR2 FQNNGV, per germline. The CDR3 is CASSFLSPGQEAFF. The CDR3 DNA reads TGTGCCAGCAGCTTCCTTTCGCCGGGACAGGAAGCTTTCTTT. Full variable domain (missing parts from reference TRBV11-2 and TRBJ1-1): EAGVAQSPRYKIIEKRQSVAFWCNPISGHATLYWYQQILGQGPKLLIQFQNNGVVDDSQLPKDRFSAERLKGVDSTLKIQPAKLEDSAVYLCASSFLSPGQEAFFGQGTRLTVV.

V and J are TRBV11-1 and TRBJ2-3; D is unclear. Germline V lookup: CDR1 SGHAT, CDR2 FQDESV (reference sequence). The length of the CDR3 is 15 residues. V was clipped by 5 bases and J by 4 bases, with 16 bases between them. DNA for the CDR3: TGTGCCAGCAGCCTGGGCGGTCTGTTCGCAGATACGCAGTATTTT. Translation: CASSLGGLFADTQYF. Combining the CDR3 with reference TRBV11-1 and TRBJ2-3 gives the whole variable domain EAEVAQSPRYKITEKSQAVAFWCDPISGHATLYWYRQILGQGPELLVQFQDESVVDDSQLPKDRFSAERLKGVDSTLKIQPAELGDSAMYLCASSLGGLFADTQYFGPGTRLTVL.

CDR3 in DNA: TGTGCCAGCTCACCACTCTCCGTTAATAGCAATCAGCCCCAGCATTTT. Protein: CASSPLSVNSNQPQHF. The chain carries TRBV18 and TRBJ1-5; D call uncertain. CDR1 is KGHSH, CDR2 LQKENI, per germline. The CDR3 covers 16 residues. V was clipped by 1 base and J by 0 bases, with 10 bases between them.

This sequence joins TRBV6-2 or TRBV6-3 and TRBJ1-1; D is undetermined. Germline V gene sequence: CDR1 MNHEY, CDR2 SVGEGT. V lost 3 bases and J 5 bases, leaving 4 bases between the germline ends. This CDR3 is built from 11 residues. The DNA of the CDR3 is TGTGCCAGCAGTTATGGGACTGAAGCTTTCTTT. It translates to CASSYGTEAFF.

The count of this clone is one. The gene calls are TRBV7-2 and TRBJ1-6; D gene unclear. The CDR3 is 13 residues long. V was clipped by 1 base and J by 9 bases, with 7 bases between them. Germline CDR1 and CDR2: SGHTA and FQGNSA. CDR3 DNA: TGTGCCAGCAGCTTAGTTAAGATTTCACCCCTCCACTTT. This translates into CASSLVKISPLHF.

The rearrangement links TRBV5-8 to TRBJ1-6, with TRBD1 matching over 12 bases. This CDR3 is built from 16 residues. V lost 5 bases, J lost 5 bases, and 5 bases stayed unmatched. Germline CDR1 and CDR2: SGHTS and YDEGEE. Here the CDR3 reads CASRYGTGGNNSPLHF. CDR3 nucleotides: TGTGCCAGCAGATACGGGACAGGGGGCAATAATTCACCCCTCCACTTT.

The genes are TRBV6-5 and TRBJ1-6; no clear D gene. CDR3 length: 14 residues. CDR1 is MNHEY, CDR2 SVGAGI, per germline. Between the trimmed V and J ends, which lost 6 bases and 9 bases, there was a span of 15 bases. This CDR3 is CASSSPRVGSPLHF. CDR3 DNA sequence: TGTGCCAGCAGCTCTCCTCGGGTGGGTTCACCCCTCCACTTT.

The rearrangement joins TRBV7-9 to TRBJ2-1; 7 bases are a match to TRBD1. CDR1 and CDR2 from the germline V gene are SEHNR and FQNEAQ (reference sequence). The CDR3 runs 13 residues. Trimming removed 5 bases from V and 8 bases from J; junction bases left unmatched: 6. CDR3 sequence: CASSRQGSDEQFF. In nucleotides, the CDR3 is TGTGCCAGCAGCCGACAGGGTAGCGATGAGCAGTTCTTC.

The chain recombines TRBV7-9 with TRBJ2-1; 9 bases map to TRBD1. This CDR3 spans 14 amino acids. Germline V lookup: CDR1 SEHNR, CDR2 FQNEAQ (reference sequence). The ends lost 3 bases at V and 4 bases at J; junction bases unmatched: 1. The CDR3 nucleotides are TGTGCCAGCAGCTTGGGACAGGGATACAATGAGCAGTTCTTC. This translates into CASSLGQGYNEQFF.

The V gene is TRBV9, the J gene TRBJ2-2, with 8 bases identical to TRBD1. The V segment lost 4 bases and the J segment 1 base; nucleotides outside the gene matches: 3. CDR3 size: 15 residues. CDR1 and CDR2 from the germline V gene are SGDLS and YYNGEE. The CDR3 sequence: CASSLTGGNTGELFF. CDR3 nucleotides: TGTGCCAGCAGCCTCACAGGGGGGAACACCGGGGAGCTGTTTTTT.